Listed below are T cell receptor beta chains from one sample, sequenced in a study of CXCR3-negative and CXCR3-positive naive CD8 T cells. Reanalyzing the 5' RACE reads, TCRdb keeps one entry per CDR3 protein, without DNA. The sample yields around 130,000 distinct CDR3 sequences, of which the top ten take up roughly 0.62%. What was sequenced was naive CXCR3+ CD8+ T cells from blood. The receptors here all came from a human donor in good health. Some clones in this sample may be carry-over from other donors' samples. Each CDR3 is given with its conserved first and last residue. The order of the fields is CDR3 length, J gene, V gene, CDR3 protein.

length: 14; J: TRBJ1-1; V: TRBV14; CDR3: CASSQVRLNTEAFF
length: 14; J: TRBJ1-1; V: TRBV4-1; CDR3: CASSQGTLNTEAFF
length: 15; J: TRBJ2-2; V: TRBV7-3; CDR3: CASSPITENTGELFF
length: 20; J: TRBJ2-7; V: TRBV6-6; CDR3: CASSPQTLTWRAQTPGEQYF
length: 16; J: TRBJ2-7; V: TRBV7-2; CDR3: CASSLPGNTNSYEQYF
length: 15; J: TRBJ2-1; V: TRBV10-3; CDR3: CAISEWGEKGNEQFF
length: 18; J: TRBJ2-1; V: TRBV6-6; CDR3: CASSPFPGLAGAYNEQFF
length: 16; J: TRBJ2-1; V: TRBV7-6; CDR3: CTSSGSGGFGYNEQFF
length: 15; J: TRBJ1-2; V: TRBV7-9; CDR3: CASSDDRGTYYGYTF
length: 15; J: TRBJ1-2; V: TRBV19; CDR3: CASSTRDRGRSGYTF
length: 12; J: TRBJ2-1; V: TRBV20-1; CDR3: CSAWSPNDEQFF
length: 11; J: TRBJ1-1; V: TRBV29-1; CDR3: CSVPMNTEAFF
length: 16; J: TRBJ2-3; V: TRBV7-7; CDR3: CASSPGTIRSTDTQYF
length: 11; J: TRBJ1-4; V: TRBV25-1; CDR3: CASETYEKLFF
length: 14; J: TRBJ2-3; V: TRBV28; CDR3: CASSPLKSTDTQYF
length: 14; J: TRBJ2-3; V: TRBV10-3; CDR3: CAISERVHTDTQYF
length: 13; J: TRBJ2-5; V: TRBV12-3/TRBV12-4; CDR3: CASRWDTQETQYF
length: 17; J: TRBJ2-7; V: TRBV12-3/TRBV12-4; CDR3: CASSLNRRTSGFYEQYF
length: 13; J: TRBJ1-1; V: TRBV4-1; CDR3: CASSHERNTEAFF
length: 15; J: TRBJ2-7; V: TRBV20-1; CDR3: CSARDLSGNDYEQYF
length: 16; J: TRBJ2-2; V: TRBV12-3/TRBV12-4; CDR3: CASTISGHSHTGELFF
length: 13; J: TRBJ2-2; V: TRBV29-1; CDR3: CSVEGPGAGELFF
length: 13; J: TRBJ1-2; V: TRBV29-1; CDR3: CSVDRGDTYGYTF
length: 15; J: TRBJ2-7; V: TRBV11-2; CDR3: CASSIPGATQNEQYF
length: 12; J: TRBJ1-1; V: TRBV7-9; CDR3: CASSLDNTEAFF
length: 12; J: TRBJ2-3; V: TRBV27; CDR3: CASSRSADTQYF
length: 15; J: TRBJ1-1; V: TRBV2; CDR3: CASSDPGQGNTEAFF
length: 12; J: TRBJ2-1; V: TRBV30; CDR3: CAWSTGTNEQFF
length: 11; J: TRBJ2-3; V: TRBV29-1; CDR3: CTGENTDTQYF
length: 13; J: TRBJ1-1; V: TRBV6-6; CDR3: CASSYSSDTEAFF
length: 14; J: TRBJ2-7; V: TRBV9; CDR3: CASSVALAPYEQYF
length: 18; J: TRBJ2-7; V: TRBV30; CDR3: CAWGTLESRSGRFDEQYF
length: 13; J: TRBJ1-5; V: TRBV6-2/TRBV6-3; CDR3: CASNDRGNQPQHF